This record covers a single T cell receptor beta chain. The table lists this clone with a few counts. Its antigen is still unknown. There are no base qualities to consult, and no much larger clone falls within one base. V gives up 4 bases and J gives up 3 bases, and the segment between their germline ends measures 17 bases. CDR1 and CDR2 are read off the germline V gene (reference sequence) as SGHNT and YYREEE. The CDR3 goes from the cysteine to the phenylalanine over 16 residues. The read is trimmed to its CDR3 DNA, 48 bases read in frame from base 1. In total, around 600 healthy bone marrow donors made up the cohort. Cohort members were all nominally healthy when sampled, although unrecorded immune exposures were likely present. The donor was CMV seropositive and belonged to the group of 250 to 300 seropositive cohort members. A peripheral blood sample was collected from each donor, and TCR beta sequencing was performed on peripheral blood mononuclear cells. Genomic DNA extraction from the blood cell samples was performed with the Qiagen DNeasy Blood Extraction Kit.

These data are taken from a study of cytomegalovirus exposure and HLA in healthy donors (TCRdb year 2017). Study-level background: An earlier analysis of roughly 630 of the donors reported roughly 300 Gb of sequence data and around 110 million unique TCR beta sequences from some 180 million T cells. Across under 500 genotyped donors of the cohort, an average of approximately 240,000 unique TCR beta nucleotide sequences per donor were sequenced, and roughly 18% of those sequences were non-productive. The later analysis used no new phenotypic data to find candidate immune exposures, relying instead on TCR beta sequences and their occurrence across donors. Of the approximately 400 genotyped donors, around 81% fell in the genetic ancestry cluster associated with self-reported Caucasian donors. HLA typing covered class I and class II loci at four-digit resolution. In a later analysis, previously published TCR beta repertoires from 500 to 750 donors were re-analyzed and high-resolution HLA genotyping was added so that TCR occurrence patterns could be studied. The study combined high-throughput TCR immunosequencing, statistical association of individual TCRs with disease status, and machine learning to predict cytomegalovirus infection status. Alongside the repertoire data, information on donor age, sex, ethnicity and CMV serostatus was compiled. An early release covering more than 500 HLA-typed donors comprised around 300 gigabases of sequencing data and roughly 85 million unique TCR sequences. Genome-wide SNP genotypes for about 55% of the roughly 670 donors were used in a later genetic analysis, which treated that subset as a discovery cohort. The T cell repertoires of 700 or so subjects were profiled by immunosequencing and related to cytomegalovirus serostatus. An earlier analysis of 587 of the donors used high-throughput TCR beta sequencing to judge whether each TCR beta V gene segment behaved as functional or pseudogenic. Because of strong linkage in the cohort, roughly five DR-DQ haplotypes were treated as single units for association and clustering. All discovery cohort repertoires had been generated using a single sequencing platform. Besides the first cohort of approximately 710 subjects, a separate validation cohort made up of about 120 different subjects was used. The study was designed to test whether signatures of past pathogen exposure could be identified by cataloging public T cell receptors. The number of typed donors differed by locus: about 620-630 for A, B, C, DRB1 and DQB1; approximately 520 for DQA1; around 610 for DPA1; and about 450 for DPB1. The paper's findings and limits, for the study overall: The 87-base-pair reads could not distinguish some IMGT-functional V segments, including TRBV6-2 and TRBV6-3, so those segments were excluded. The classifier was reported to diagnose cytomegalovirus status with high specificity and sensitivity in both the original cohort and the validation cohort. In a later analysis, TCR association rates were found to vary across HLA loci, with the most associated TCRs seen for DRB1 alleles and the fewest for HLA-C alleles. HLA typing was unavailable for some donors at each locus, so association tests used only the typed subset. A later genetic analysis associated a missense DCLRE1C variant with V-gene and J-gene trimming of TCR beta chains, and an independent cohort replicated the association. According to the authors, the approach could potentially be generalized to other disease states and immunological phenotypes. Presence/absence analyses assumed roughly uniform sequencing depth across donors, an assumption that may not hold. A later analysis found that HLA-associated TCR beta chains were more clonally expanded and had lower generation probabilities than equally common non-associated chains. Strong co-occurrence of HLA alleles, especially DR and DQ, made assigning TCR associations to individual alleles difficult. According to a later genetic analysis, donors in an Asian-associated ancestry cluster had fewer N-insertions in productive TCRs than the approximately 630-donor mean. An earlier analysis of some 590 of the donors showed that most TCR beta V segments appeared in productive rearrangements either about 87% or about 30% of the time, which broadly matched IMGT annotations. In vitro tests confirmed that a few of the cytomegalovirus-associated TCR beta chains recognize cytomegalovirus antigens. A later analysis found that most CMV-associated TCR beta chains appeared HLA-restricted, with HLA associations seemingly driven largely by CMV exposure. In a later analysis, several top co-occurrence clusters were reported to appear linked to parvovirus B19, influenza, CMV and Epstein-Barr virus. A later analysis associated about 16,000 TCR beta sequences with specific HLA alleles at a false discovery rate of 0.05. Roughly 15 rarely observed V segments, including chromosome 9 orphons, were excluded from the earlier analysis of several hundred of the donors because counts were too low. Linkage disequilibrium might explain the correlated functional status among segregating V segments, but an unknown experimental factor could not be excluded. While some public TCRs were present in many individuals, most TCR sequences turned up only very rarely across donors. A group of highly shared sequence variants was considered likely to be a technical artifact of the sequencing pipeline. The study gave a list of more than 150 TCR beta chains associated with cytomegalovirus. The only immune exposure information available for the cohort was CMV serostatus. A further reported finding was that TCR beta sequences accurately predicted the HLA-A and HLA-B alleles for most subjects in the first cohort. This cohort had only TCR beta chains sequenced, and the lack of alpha or paired-chain data limited which features could be detected.

Library preparation used the immunoSEQ multiplex PCR assay. A mixture of 60 forward primers for TCR Vbeta segments and 13 reverse primers for TCR Jbeta segments was used in the multiplex PCR. The CDR3 region of rearranged TCR beta genes was amplified from genomic DNA by a multiplex PCR assay. The amplified TCR beta libraries were sequenced on the Illumina HiSeq System as 87-base-pair reads. The authors' analysis ran thus. Across the 700 or so repertoires, a later analysis counted 60 million to 90 million unique TCR beta chains, around 11 million of which were shared by at least two donors. A nearest-neighbor algorithm error-corrected the raw reads and collapsed the reads into unique sequences, merging closely related sequences to remove PCR and sequencing errors. V, D and J gene segments were assigned by aligning CDR3 sequences to IMGT reference sequences. For a sequence to be retained, a match of at least six nucleotides to both a V gene segment and a J gene segment was required. A rearrangement was called productive if the CDR3 had no stop codons and remained in frame with V and J, and every other rearrangement was called non-productive. CDR3 was defined by IMGT convention, running from the second conserved V-encoded cysteine to the conserved J-encoded phenylalanine. Sequences without an unambiguous match to a single V gene segment were excluded from the earlier analysis of over 500 of the donors. An earlier analysis of a few hundred of the donors classified V segments as functional when productive rearrangements were above 56.7% and as segregating when the standard deviation between donors was above 5%. To diagnose cytomegalovirus status from the catalog of TCR beta chain sequences, a statistical classification framework was built. V and J gene assignment, in a later analysis, came from comparing TCR nucleotide sequences with IMGT/GENE-DB human TR gene sequences. A later analysis assigned CDR3 sequences and most-parsimonious VDJ recombination scenarios with the TCRdist pipeline. In a later analysis, every TCR beta chain was defined by the combination of its CDR3 amino acid sequence and its V-gene family, and reads without a unique V-gene family were dropped. To address suspected cross-contamination and a sequencing artifact, a later analysis removed 450 to 700 highly shared, low-generation-probability nucleotide sequences. A later analysis calculated a clonal expansion index for each public chain from normalized within-repertoire ranks of inferred template counts. In a later analysis, generation probabilities were computed using a VDJ recombination model fitted to out-of-frame rearrangements, and the results were checked against IGoR. In a later analysis, TCR-TCR, TCR-HLA and TCR-CMV co-occurrence was scored with hypergeometric tests, and a repertoire-size bias correction was applied to TCR pairs. In a later analysis, false discovery rates were estimated by permuting HLA or CMV assignments 20 times. In a later analysis, co-occurring TCRs were grouped using DBSCAN, with TCRdist sequence similarity added in when clustering inside HLA-allele-positive subsets. Co-occurrence clustering excluded repertoires with fewer than 30,000 or more than 120,000 public chains, plus five with anomalous nucleotide sharing. What TCRdb holds here is the immuneACCESS table cut down to in-frame rearrangements. Part of the clones is not present; checked against another copy, under half of the missing clones reflect an unresolved V gene, and the others are unexplained. V, J and clone size are those of that table, while D and trimming were read from the DNA. Present in this sample are 70,000 or so clones, 80% to 90% of which were seen just once. The ten largest clones represent about 12% of the sample.

The source is a woman in her thirties in good health and CMV-seropositive. What was sequenced was PBMCs. In this chain, TRBV5-4 is recombined with TRBJ2-1; TRBD2 might be the D gene, on 6 matching bases. The CDR3 protein is CASSQEASEVYNEQFF. The nucleotide sequence is TGTGCCAGCAGCCAAGAGGCTAGCGAGGTCTACAATGAGCAGTTCTTC.